One and the same sample provided the 24 T cell receptor beta chains below, sequenced in a study of T cell changes during pregnancy in multiple sclerosis. Using immunoSEQ multiplex PCR, the repertoire was profiled, and TCRdb retains in-frame clones only, with some absent. The repertoire has tens of thousands of clones, roughly nine tenths of them found once; the top ten carry around 8%. This material consisted of CD8+ T cells from peripheral blood mononuclear cells, taken before pregnancy. Receptors were obtained from a female donor with multiple sclerosis, enrolled in a pregnancy study.

This clone has more than one count but fewer than ten. The J gene is TRBJ2-3, the V gene TRBV6-4, with D possibly TRBD1 on 6 matching bases. The CDR3 is 13 amino acids. V was cut by 5 bases and J by 6 bases, with 12 bases left in between. Germline CDR1 MRHNA, CDR2 SNTAGT. CDR3 protein: CASSNREADTQYF. The CDR3 nucleotides are TGTGCCAGCAGTAACAGGGAAGCGGATACGCAGTATTTT.

The gene calls are TRBV13 and TRBJ2-7; 10 bases are shared with TRBD2. V was pared by 2 bases and J by 6 bases, with 7 bases of the junction left unmatched. The CDR3 is 15 amino acids. Per the germline V gene, CDR1 is PRHDT and CDR2 is FYEKMQ (reference sequence). The CDR3 bases are TGTGCCAGCAGCTTACTGGGAGCGGGGGGGCCCGAGCAGTACTTC. It specifies CASSLLGAGGPEQYF.

The rearrangement joins TRBV6-5 to TRBJ2-1, with 8 bases lining up with TRBD1. CDR1 and CDR2 from the germline V gene are MNHEY and SVGAGI. This CDR3 is 13 amino acids long. J gave up 2 bases and V 7 bases, and 1 base lay outside the gene matches. CDR3 nucleotides: TGTGCCAGCACAGGGGGCGCCTACAATGAGCAGTTCTTC. Protein sequence: CASTGGAYNEQFF.

The V call is TRBV7-2, the J call TRBJ2-1; 7 nucleotides match TRBD1. Germline loops: CDR1 SGHTA, CDR2 FQGNSA. J lost 4 bases, V lost 5 bases, and 11 bases had no gene match. The CDR3 extends over 16 amino acids. The CDR3 here is CASSPEGALTYNEQFF. DNA of the CDR3: TGTGCCAGCAGCCCAGAGGGGGCCCTCACATACAATGAGCAGTTCTTC.

This clone was detected only a few times. The chain uses TRBV19 and TRBJ2-1; no firm D call. Per the germline V gene, CDR1 is LNHDA and CDR2 is SQIVND (reference sequence). V gave up 7 bases and J gave up 1 base, with 5 bases separating them. The CDR3 is made up of 12 amino acids. The CDR3 sequence is CASKQSYNEQFF. CDR3 nucleotides: TGTGCCAGTAAACAGTCCTACAATGAGCAGTTCTTC. Full variable domain (missing parts from reference TRBV19 and TRBJ2-1): DGGITQSPKYLFRKEGQNVTLSCEQNLNHDAMYWYRQDPGQGLRLIYYSQIVNDFQKGDIAEGYSVSREKKESFPLTVTSAQKNPTAFYLCASKQSYNEQFFGPGTRLTVL.

The chain couples TRBV10-3 to TRBJ1-1; D is possibly TRBD1 (5 bases). CDR3 size: 15 residues. Germline CDR1 and CDR2: ENHRY and SYGVKD. V lost 0 bases and J lost 5, with 13 bases in between. CDR3 nucleotide sequence: TGTGCCATCAGTGAGTCGGGGGGGGTGATGACTGAAGCTTTCTTT. Translating gives CAISESGGVMTEAFF.

The chain employs TRBV6-4 and TRBJ2-1; TRBD2 matches at 12 bases. V gave up 5 bases and J gave up 7 bases; unmatched junction bases: 6. The CDR3 loop spans 15 amino acids. CDR1 is MRHNA and CDR2 is SNTAGT in the germline V gene. Written as DNA, the CDR3 is TGTGCCAGCAGTCCTAGCGGGGGGGCCAATAATGAGCAGTTCTTC. This gives the protein CASSPSGGANNEQFF.

The V call is TRBV5-6, the J call TRBJ2-1; 7 bases match TRBD1. This CDR3 region has 13 residues. Trimming cost V 3 bases and J 5 bases; bases outside gene matches: 2. Germline CDR1 is SGHDT and CDR2 is YYEEEE. The CDR3 region has the DNA TGTGCCAGCAGCTGGGGACAGCACAATGAGCAGTTCTTC. This translates into CASSWGQHNEQFF.

The V call is TRBV4-2, the J call TRBJ2-1; 16 bases are a match to TRBD2. This CDR3 spans 18 amino acids. Germline V CDR1 and CDR2: LGHNA, YNFKEQ. With V trimmed by 2 bases and J by 7 bases, 8 bases remained unmatched. The CDR3 DNA reads TGTGCCAGCAGCCAACGGCCGGGACTAGCGGGGGGGCCGAATGAGCAGTTCTTC. Amino acid sequence: CASSQRPGLAGGPNEQFF.

V and J are TRBV7-9 and TRBJ2-1; D call uncertain. This CDR3 has 12 amino acids. V lost 1 base, J lost 8 bases, and 6 bases lay in between. The germline V gene has CDR1 SEHNR and CDR2 FQNEAQ (reference sequence). The CDR3 DNA follows: TGTGCCAGCAGCTTAGGGCTCTATGAGCAGTTCTTC. Protein product: CASSLGLYEQFF. Looking up the rest from reference TRBV7-9 and TRBJ2-1 gives the full variable domain: DTGVSQNPRHKITKRGQNVTFRCDPISEHNRLYWYRQTLGQGPEFLTYFQNEAQLEKSRLLSDRFSAERPKGSFSTLEIQRTEQGDSAMYLCASSLGLYEQFFGPGTRLTVL.

This chain joins TRBV29-1 and TRBJ2-3; a weak D match, TRBD1 (5 bases). This CDR3 comprises 18 residues. Trimming took 0 bases from V and 0 from J, leaving 19 bases between them. Germline-derived CDR1 and CDR2 are SQVTM and ANQGSEA. In DNA, the CDR3 is TGCAGCGTTGAAGATCCCTTTACCAGGGATTGGAGCACAGATACGCAGTATTTT. It specifies CSVEDPFTRDWSTDTQYF.

The chain couples TRBV30 to TRBJ2-7; D is ambiguous. In germline, CDR1 is GTSNPN, CDR2 SVGIG (reference sequence). With 2 bases removed from V and 3 bases from J, the gap between germline ends came to 11 bases. The CDR3 loop spans 13 amino acids. The CDR3 reads CAWSFETVYEQYF. The CDR3 DNA reads as TGTGCCTGGAGTTTTGAAACAGTCTACGAGCAGTACTTC. The entire variable domain, with the rest obtained from reference TRBV30 and TRBJ2-7, is as follows: SQTIHQWPATLVQPVGSPLSLECTVEGTSNPNLYWYRQAAGRGLQLLFYSVGIGQISSEVPQNLSASRPQDRQFILSSKKLLLSDSGFYLCAWSFETVYEQYFGPGTRLTVT.

The rearrangement links TRBV7-9 to TRBJ1-2; 7 bases align to TRBD1. Germline V gene sequence: CDR1 SEHNR, CDR2 FQNEAQ (reference sequence). The CDR3 is 15 amino acids. V lost 5 bases and J lost 2; bases outside the gene matches: 8. CDR3 amino acids: CASSTWDRLNYGYTF. CDR3 coding DNA: TGTGCCAGCAGCACGTGGGACAGACTAAACTATGGCTACACCTTC.

The V call is TRBV7-3, the J call TRBJ2-1, with TRBD2 matching over 7 bases. Looked up from germline, CDR1 is SGHTA and CDR2 is FQGTGA. With 3 bases clipped from V and 0 bases from J, the junction kept 5 bases outside the gene matches. The CDR3 is made up of 16 amino acids. CDR3 bases: TGTGCCAGCAGCTTGGGGGGGGACCCCTCCTACAATGAGCAGTTCTTC. Protein product: CASSLGGDPSYNEQFF.

This chain uses TRBV27 with TRBJ2-5; D ambiguous. The CDR3 totals 15 residues. Germline CDR1 and CDR2: MNHEY and SMNVEV (reference sequence). Trimming cost V 4 bases and J 0 bases, with 12 bases left between them. CDR3 residues: CASSSLEQYQETQYF. CDR3 DNA: TGTGCCAGCAGTTCTCTAGAGCAGTACCAAGAGACCCAGTACTTC.

This clone was observed a few times. The rearrangement uses TRBV6-1 and TRBJ1-2; maybe TRBD1 (5 bases). In germline, CDR1 is MNHNS, CDR2 SASEGT. Trimming removed 4 bases at V and 6 bases at J, with 9 bases between. This CDR3 is built from 12 residues. In DNA, the CDR3 is TGTGCCAGCAGTGTGACAGAGCATGGCTACACCTTC. Residues: CASSVTEHGYTF.

V gene TRBV6-5 combines with J gene TRBJ2-2, with TRBD2 matching over 11 bases. From germline, CDR1 is MNHEY and CDR2 SVGAGI. With V trimmed by 4 bases and J by 2 bases, 3 bases remained unmatched. CDR3 size: 16 residues. CDR3 protein: CASSFGTSGNTGELFF. Written as DNA, the CDR3 is TGTGCCAGCAGTTTCGGGACTAGCGGCAACACCGGGGAGCTGTTTTTT.

The rearrangement joins TRBV9 to TRBJ1-4; D is unresolved. The CDR3 loop spans 12 amino acids. CDR1 and CDR2 from the germline V gene are SGDLS and YYNGEE. Trimming took off 4 bases at V and 8 bases at J, with 9 bases between the two ends. The CDR3: CASSPAGEKLFF. The DNA for the CDR3 is TGTGCCAGCAGCCCCGCGGGGGAAAAACTGTTTTTT. The whole variable domain, remainder taken from reference TRBV9 and TRBJ1-4, is DSGVTQTPKHLITATGQRVTLRCSPRSGDLSVYWYQQSLDQGLQFLIQYYNGEERAKGNILERFSAQQFPDLHSELNLSSLELGDSALYFCASSPAGEKLFFGSGTQLSVL.

V is TRBV13 and J is TRBJ2-1; D remains unclear. Germline assignment: CDR1 PRHDT and CDR2 FYEKMQ (reference sequence). The CDR3 is made up of 14 amino acids. V was shortened by 0 bases and J by 6 bases, with 9 bases between the two germline ends. CDR3 sequence (DNA): TGTGCCAGCAGCTTAGGGCTGGAGTCCAATGAGCAGTTCTTC. Its protein product is CASSLGLESNEQFF.

The rearrangement uses TRBV9 and TRBJ2-2; 13 bases agree with TRBD2. V gave up 2 bases and J gave up 1 base; unmatched junction bases: 5. CDR1 SGDLS and CDR2 YYNGEE come from the germline V gene. The CDR3 contains 18 residues. This chain's CDR3 is CASSVRLAGGLNTGELFF. DNA of the CDR3: TGTGCCAGCAGCGTCAGACTAGCGGGGGGCCTGAACACCGGGGAGCTGTTTTTT.

This clone was found once. This chain connects TRBV6-5 to TRBJ2-7; D might be TRBD1 (6 bases). The CDR3 extends over 15 amino acids. V was cut by 5 bases and J by 3 bases, with 17 bases left in between. Per germline, CDR1 MNHEY and CDR2 SVGAGI. Here the CDR3 DNA reads TGTGCCAGCAGTCCGACTAACAAACAGGGCTACGAGCAGTACTTC. It yields the protein CASSPTNKQGYEQYF.

This sequence joins TRBV9 and TRBJ2-7; 8 nucleotides line up with TRBD1. This CDR3 has 15 residues. Trimming cost V 0 bases and J 3 bases; bases outside gene matches: 5. Germline V gene data show CDR1 as SGDLS and CDR2 as YYNGEE. The CDR3: CASSVGQGAGYEQYF. CDR3 coding DNA: TGTGCCAGCAGCGTAGGGCAGGGGGCTGGCTACGAGCAGTACTTC.

The V and J genes are TRBV11-3 and TRBJ2-3; the match to TRBD1 covers 10 bases. The junction had 1 base not matched to a gene; V was cut back by 3 bases and J by 1 base. Germline assignment: CDR1 SGHNT and CDR2 YENEEA. CDR3 length equals 15 residues. The CDR3 DNA reads as TGTGCCAGCAGCTTGGGGACAGGGGGCACAGATACGCAGTATTTT. Its protein product is CASSLGTGGTDTQYF.

The chain employs TRBV10-1 and TRBJ2-7; D is possibly TRBD1 (5 bases). Germline assignment: CDR1 WNHNN and CDR2 SYGVQD (reference sequence). The CDR3 consists of 12 residues. V was trimmed by 1 base and J by 7 bases, leaving 8 bases between them. The CDR3 nucleotides read TGCGCCAGCAGTGAGTGGCAGGGAGAGCAGTACTTC. It encodes CASSEWQGEQYF.